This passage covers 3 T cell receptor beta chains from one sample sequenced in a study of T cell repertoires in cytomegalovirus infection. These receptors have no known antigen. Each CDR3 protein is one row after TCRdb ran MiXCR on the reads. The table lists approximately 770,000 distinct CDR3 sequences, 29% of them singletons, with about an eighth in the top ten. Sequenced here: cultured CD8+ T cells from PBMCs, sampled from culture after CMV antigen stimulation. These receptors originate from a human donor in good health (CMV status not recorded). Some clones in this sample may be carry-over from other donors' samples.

The CDR3 region has the DNA TGTGCCAGCGCGGAGGGAAATTCACCCCTCCACTTT. Its protein is CASAEGNSPLHF. The chain is built from TRBV7-3 and TRBJ1-6; no clear D. Germline CDR1 reads SGHTA; CDR2 reads FQGTGA. This CDR3 contains 12 residues. V lost 8 bases to trimming and J lost 7 bases, with 9 bases between them.

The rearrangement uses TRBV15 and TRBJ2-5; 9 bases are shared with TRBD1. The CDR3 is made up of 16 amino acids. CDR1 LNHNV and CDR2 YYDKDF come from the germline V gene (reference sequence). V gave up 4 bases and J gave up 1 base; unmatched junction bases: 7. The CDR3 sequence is CATSNYRGRLQETQYF. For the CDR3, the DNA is TGTGCCACCAGCAACTACAGGGGGCGTCTCCAAGAGACCCAGTACTTC.

CDR3 amino acids: CSAGRTSGYEQFF. The CDR3 DNA reads TGCAGTGCTGGGAGGACTAGCGGTTATGAGCAGTTCTTC. This sequence joins TRBV20-1 and TRBJ2-1; TRBD2 agrees at 10 bases. V dropped 5 bases and J dropped 8; count of bases not matched to a gene: 6. Germline CDR1 and CDR2: DFQATT and SNEGSKA (reference sequence). The CDR3 is made up of 13 amino acids.